One and the same sample provided the 26 T cell receptor beta chains below, sequenced in a study of CD8 T cells in ankylosing spondylitis. The study, taken as a whole, reports: A TCR beta motif made of fewer than 10 highly homologous variants seemed typical of ankylosing spondylitis blood.

MiXCR was run by TCRdb on the 5' RACE reads, yielding one entry per CDR3 protein. In the table there are 670,000 or so distinct CDR3 sequences, roughly 19% of which are singletons. No cognate antigen is known for these TCRs. Sequenced: blood, either unsorted or a sorted T cell fraction (not recorded which). Receptors originate from a male donor with ankylosing spondylitis.

This clonotype was observed a few times. The chain links TRBV9 to TRBJ1-1; D is ambiguous. V lost 0 bases and J 0 bases, leaving 9 bases between the germline ends. The CDR3 extends over 15 amino acids. Germline-derived CDR1 and CDR2 are SGDLS and YYNGEE. The CDR3 coding sequence is TGTGCCAGCAGCGTAGACGGCAGCCTGAACACTGAAGCTTTCTTT. Amino acid sequence: CASSVDGSLNTEAFF.

This clonotype was counted a few times. The chain couples TRBV14 to TRBJ2-2; possible D gene TRBD2, 6 bases. Trimming cost V 3 bases and J 7 bases, with 12 bases left between them. The length of the CDR3 is 14 residues. From germline, CDR1 is SGHDN and CDR2 FVKESK. The DNA of the CDR3 is TGTGCCAGCAGCCAGGACTACTCTTACGGGGAGCTGTTTTTT. Translating gives CASSQDYSYGELFF.

This clonotype has ten or more counts. This chain joins TRBV10-3 and TRBJ2-7; no clear D gene. Deletions cut 3 bases from V and 5 bases from J, with 5 bases between. The length of the CDR3 is 11 residues. CDR1 ENHRY and CDR2 SYGVKD come from the germline V gene. The CDR3, as DNA: TGTGCCATCAGTGAAGGAAACGAGCAGTACTTC. Protein: CAISEGNEQYF.

The chain combines TRBV5-1 with TRBJ1-1; 9 positions agree with TRBD1. Trimming at V came to 2 bases and at J to 7 bases, leaving 9 bases not matched to a gene. Germline CDR1 is SGHRS and CDR2 is YFSETQ. This CDR3 is 15 amino acids long. The CDR3 nucleotides read TGCGCCAGCAGCTTCTGGGACAGGGATGATAGTGAAGCTTTCTTT. Translated, it gives CASSFWDRDDSEAFF. Together with reference TRBV5-1 and TRBJ1-1, the CDR3 gives the full variable domain: KAGVTQTPRYLIKTRGQQVTLSCSPISGHRSVSWYQQTPGQGLQFLFEYFSETQRNKGNFPGRFSGRQFSNSRSEMNVSTLELGDSALYLCASSFWDRDDSEAFFGQGTRLTVV.

V usage is TRBV28 and J usage is TRBJ1-5, with 7 nucleotides matching TRBD1. Germline CDR1 is MDHEN and CDR2 is SYDVKM. The CDR3 is made up of 14 amino acids. Losses at the gene ends were 5 bases for V and 2 bases for J; bases not matched to a gene: 3. CDR3 bases: TGTGCCAGCAGTACTGGACAGGGCAATCAGCCCCAGCATTTT. Translated, it gives CASSTGQGNQPQHF.

This chain links TRBV20-1 with TRBJ2-3; D might be TRBD2 (6 bases). Germline lookup yields CDR1 DFQATT and CDR2 SNEGSKA (reference sequence). The CDR3 has 13 residues. Trimming pared 0 bases from V and 7 bases from J, leaving 11 bases between. In DNA, the CDR3 is TGCAGTGCTAGAGAAGGCGGGACTCATACGCAGTATTTT. Its translation: CSAREGGTHTQYF.

The V and J genes are TRBV14 and TRBJ1-1, with D maybe TRBD1 (5 bases). The CDR3 length is 16 residues. The germline V and J ends were trimmed by 1 base and 3 bases, with 15 bases remaining between them. The germline V gene has CDR1 SGHDN and CDR2 FVKESK. The CDR3 sequence: CASSQASWGGDTEAFF. CDR3 coding DNA: TGTGCCAGCAGCCAAGCCTCTTGGGGGGGGGACACTGAAGCTTTCTTT. Filled out from reference TRBV14 and TRBJ1-1, the complete variable domain reads EAGVTQFPSHSVIEKGQTVTLRCDPISGHDNLYWYRRVMGKEIKFLLHFVKESKQDESGMPNNRFLAERTGGTYSTLKVQPAELEDSGVYFCASSQASWGGDTEAFFGQGTRLTVV.

This clonotype was picked up a small number of times. The chain has TRBV3-1 and TRBJ1-5, with a weak D call TRBD1 (6 bases). Germline-derived CDR1 and CDR2 are LGHDT and YNNKEL (reference sequence). Trimming removed 1 base from V and 4 bases from J, with 11 bases in between. The CDR3 is 15 amino acids. CDR3 region: CASSQGRGGNQPQHF. The CDR3 region has the DNA TGTGCCAGCAGCCAAGGCAGGGGAGGGAATCAGCCCCAGCATTTT. The full variable domain, with the rest looked up from reference TRBV3-1 and TRBJ1-5, is DTAVSQTPKYLVTQMGNDKSIKCEQNLGHDTMYWYKQDSKKFLKIMFSYNNKELIINETVPNRFSPKSPDKAHLNLHINSLELGDSAVYFCASSQGRGGNQPQHFGDGTRLSIL.

This clonotype was picked up many times. The J gene is TRBJ2-1, the V gene TRBV25-1; no firm D call. This CDR3 contains 15 residues. With 2 bases removed from V and 8 bases from J, the gap between germline ends came to 16 bases. CDR1 MGHDK and CDR2 SYGVNS come from the germline V gene. The chain's CDR3 is CASSETVWAGHEQFF. CDR3 coding DNA: TGTGCCAGCAGTGAAACGGTATGGGCCGGGCATGAGCAGTTCTTC.

This clonotype turned up a few times. This sequence joins TRBV20-1 and TRBJ2-1; D is undetermined. The CDR3 consists of 12 residues. Deletions cut 0 bases from V and 9 bases from J, with 9 bases between. The V gene's germline CDR1 is DFQATT and CDR2 SNEGSKA (reference sequence). The CDR3 sequence: CSAREVDSEQFF. CDR3 coding DNA: TGCAGTGCTAGAGAAGTAGATTCTGAGCAGTTCTTC.

In its sample, this clonotype was seen many times. The J gene is TRBJ1-1, the V gene TRBV5-1, with D hard to call. This CDR3 has 13 amino acids. Trimming left V 0 bases short and J 3 bases short, with 6 bases between. CDR1 and CDR2 from the germline V gene are SGHRS and YFSETQ. The CDR3, as DNA: TGCGCCAGCAGCTTGGTGGCCGACACTGAAGCTTTCTTT. Amino acids: CASSLVADTEAFF.

The chain combines TRBV2 with TRBJ2-7; D perhaps matches TRBD1 (6 bases). The CDR3 is made up of 13 amino acids. Between the trimmed V and J ends, which lost 9 bases and 0 bases, there was a span of 12 bases. The germline gives CDR1 SNHLY, CDR2 FYNNEI. The CDR3 here is CASQRTASYEQYF. Written as DNA, the CDR3 is TGTGCCAGTCAGAGGACAGCCTCCTACGAGCAGTACTTC.

This clonotype was observed a handful of times. J is TRBJ1-2 and V is TRBV5-1, with a possible D match to TRBD1 (5 bases). CDR1 is SGHRS and CDR2 is YFSETQ in the germline V gene. This CDR3 comprises 16 residues. The V end lost 0 bases, the J end lost 4 bases, and 16 bases lay between the germline ends. CDR3: CASSLDAGSSGYGYTF. In DNA, the CDR3 is TGCGCCAGCAGCTTGGACGCAGGGTCCTCGGGCTATGGCTACACCTTC.

The chain has TRBV6-5 and TRBJ2-7; possibly TRBD2 for D (6 bases). The germline V gene has CDR1 MNHEY and CDR2 SVGAGI. Trimming left V 7 bases short and J 6 bases short, with 13 bases between. This CDR3 comprises 12 residues. In DNA form, the CDR3 reads TGTGCCAGCAAAGAAGCCGGGAGCGAGCAGTACTTC. The encoded protein is CASKEAGSEQYF.

This clonotype was counted between two and nine times. The chain combines TRBV19 with TRBJ2-7; D uncertain. V lost 4 bases and J lost 5, with 15 bases in between. Germline loops: CDR1 LNHDA, CDR2 SQIVND (reference sequence). The CDR3 has 14 residues. The CDR3 DNA reads as TGTGCCAGTAGTAGCCCTCTATATTCCCACGAGCAGTACTTC. Its translation is CASSSPLYSHEQYF.

The rearrangement links TRBV2 to TRBJ2-1; 9 bases agree with TRBD2. The germline V gene encodes CDR1 SNHLY and CDR2 FYNNEI. Trimming removed 5 bases from V and 9 bases from J; junction bases left unmatched: 17. The CDR3 sequence is 17 residues long. In nucleotides, the CDR3 is TGTGCCAGCAGTCAGAATGAAATCAGCGGGAGGACTAGTGAGCAGTTCTTC. It specifies CASSQNEISGRTSEQFF.

The chain joins TRBV12-3 or TRBV12-4 to TRBJ2-7; perhaps TRBD1 as D (7 bases). The germline V and J ends were trimmed by 2 bases and 5 bases, with 16 bases remaining between them. This CDR3 region has 15 residues. CDR3 residues: CASSLRRGPAHEQYF. CDR3 DNA sequence: TGTGCCAGCAGTTTAAGGAGGGGGCCAGCCCACGAGCAGTACTTC.

This clonotype was picked up a small number of times. The chain joins TRBV5-1 to TRBJ2-1; 10 nucleotides align to TRBD2. The ends lost 7 bases at V and 6 bases at J; junction bases unmatched: 10. The CDR3 consists of 15 residues. Germline V lookup: CDR1 SGHRS, CDR2 YFSETQ. As DNA, the CDR3 is TGCGCCAGCTCCATTAGCGGGGGGCCCGGCAATGAGCAGTTCTTC. It is translated as CASSISGGPGNEQFF. The complete variable domain, with remaining parts taken from reference TRBV5-1 and TRBJ2-1, reads KAGVTQTPRYLIKTRGQQVTLSCSPISGHRSVSWYQQTPGQGLQFLFEYFSETQRNKGNFPGRFSGRQFSNSRSEMNVSTLELGDSALYLCASSISGGPGNEQFFGPGTRLTVL.

This clonotype was observed a handful of times. The chain carries TRBV21-1 and TRBJ2-1; the D call of TRBD2 is as the table states it, not checked on the DNA. TRBV21-1 is annotated as a pseudogene. The CDR3 length is 17 residues. The CDR3 nucleotides read TGTGCCAGCAGCAAGGGGATACTAGCGGGATTCCACAATGAGCAGTTCTTC. It is translated as CASSKGILAGFHNEQFF.

The chain links TRBV12-3 or TRBV12-4 to TRBJ2-1; D unclear. There are 15 residues in the CDR3. Trimming cost V 3 bases and J 5 bases, with 14 bases left between them. The CDR3: CASSLWVRNHNEQFF. In DNA, the CDR3 is TGTGCCAGCAGTTTGTGGGTCCGAAACCACAATGAGCAGTTCTTC.

The chain combines TRBV12-3 or TRBV12-4 with TRBJ2-7; the match to TRBD2 covers 7 bases. The CDR3 runs to 14 residues. Germline trimming cut 5 bases from V and 4 bases from J; bases unmatched to any gene: 8. The CDR3 nucleotides are TGTGCCAGCAGTCGTAGCGGGCCAGATTACGAGCAGTACTTC. Residues: CASSRSGPDYEQYF.

This clonotype has at least ten counts. The V call is TRBV5-8, the J call TRBJ1-6; D is possibly TRBD1 (5 bases). CDR3 length equals 13 residues. The V end lost 2 bases, the J end lost 10 bases, and 10 bases lay between the germline ends. CDR1 and CDR2 (germline): SGHTS, YDEGEE. The CDR3 region has the DNA TGTGCCAGCAGCTTCGGGGGGGGATCACCCCTCCACTTT. This encodes CASSFGGGSPLHF.

This clonotype was seen only a few times. V usage is TRBV11-2 and J usage is TRBJ2-3; 9 nucleotides agree with TRBD2. Trimming took 5 bases from V and 0 from J; bases not matched to a gene: 15. The CDR3 runs to 19 residues. Germline assignment: CDR1 SGHAT and CDR2 FQNNGV. The CDR3 loop reads CASSAIVSGGTLSTDTQYF. Written as DNA, the CDR3 is TGTGCCAGCAGCGCTATCGTTAGCGGGGGAACCTTGAGCACAGATACGCAGTATTTT.

The genes are TRBV4-3 and TRBJ2-1, with 8 bases matching TRBD2. Per the germline V gene, CDR1 is LGHNA and CDR2 is YSLEER. J gave up 5 bases and V 0 bases, and 3 bases lay outside the gene matches. The CDR3 sequence is 15 residues long. The CDR3 nucleotides are TGCGCCAGCAGCCAAGAGGTCGGGAGGGACAATGAGCAGTTCTTC. Its translation is CASSQEVGRDNEQFF.

This clonotype appeared a few times. The chain couples TRBV5-6 to TRBJ2-1, with D unresolved. Germline assignment: CDR1 SGHDT and CDR2 YYEEEE. The CDR3 has 14 amino acids. Trimming removed 0 bases from V and 8 bases from J, with 12 bases in between. This CDR3 is CASSLGYTLDEQFF. The CDR3 DNA reads TGTGCCAGCAGCTTGGGGTACACACTCGATGAGCAGTTCTTC.

This clonotype occurred a few times. The V gene is TRBV12-3 or TRBV12-4, the J gene TRBJ1-3; a weak D match, TRBD1 (6 bases). This CDR3 is built from 13 residues. V was trimmed by 7 bases and J by 5 bases, leaving 12 bases between them. The CDR3 spells CASTPTGRNTIYF. Written as DNA, the CDR3 is TGTGCCAGCACCCCGACAGGAAGAAACACCATATATTTT.